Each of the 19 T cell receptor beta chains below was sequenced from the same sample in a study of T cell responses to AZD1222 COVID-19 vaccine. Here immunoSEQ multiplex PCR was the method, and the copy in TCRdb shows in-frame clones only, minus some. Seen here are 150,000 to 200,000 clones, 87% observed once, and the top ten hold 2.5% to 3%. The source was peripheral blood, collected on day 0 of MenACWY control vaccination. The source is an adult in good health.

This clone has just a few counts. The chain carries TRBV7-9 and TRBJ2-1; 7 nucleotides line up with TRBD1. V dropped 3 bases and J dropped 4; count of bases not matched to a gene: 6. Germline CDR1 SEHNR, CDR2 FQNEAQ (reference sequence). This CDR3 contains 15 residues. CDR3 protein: CASSFSEQGYNEQFF. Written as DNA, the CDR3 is TGTGCCAGCAGCTTTTCGGAACAGGGGTACAATGAGCAGTTCTTC.

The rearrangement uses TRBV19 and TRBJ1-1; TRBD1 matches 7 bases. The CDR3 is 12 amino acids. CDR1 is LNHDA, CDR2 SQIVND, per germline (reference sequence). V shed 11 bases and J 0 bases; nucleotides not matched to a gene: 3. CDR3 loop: CAVQGLNTEAFF. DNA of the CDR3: TGTGCCGTACAGGGGCTGAACACTGAAGCTTTCTTT.

The CDR3 DNA sequence: TGTGCCACCAGCAGAGGAAGCGGGGGATCCAATACGCAGTATTTT. Protein product: CATSRGSGGSNTQYF. This rearrangement joins TRBV15 to TRBJ2-3; 8 bases map to TRBD2. This CDR3 has 15 residues. Unmatched junction bases numbered 7, after V lost 1 base and J lost 7 bases. Germline CDR1 LNHNV, CDR2 YYDKDF (reference sequence).

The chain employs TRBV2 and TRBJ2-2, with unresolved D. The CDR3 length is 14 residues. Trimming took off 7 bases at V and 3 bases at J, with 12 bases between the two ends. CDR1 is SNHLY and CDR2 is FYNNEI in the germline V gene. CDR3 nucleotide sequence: TGTGCCAGCACGTCACAGTTACACACCGGGGAGCTGTTTTTT. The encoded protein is CASTSQLHTGELFF.

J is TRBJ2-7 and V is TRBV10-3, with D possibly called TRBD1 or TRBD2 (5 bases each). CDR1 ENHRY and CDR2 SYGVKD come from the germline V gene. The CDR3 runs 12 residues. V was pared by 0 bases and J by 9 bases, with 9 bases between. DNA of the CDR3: TGTGCCATCAGTGAGTCGGGGGAAGGGCAGTACTTC. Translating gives CAISESGEGQYF.

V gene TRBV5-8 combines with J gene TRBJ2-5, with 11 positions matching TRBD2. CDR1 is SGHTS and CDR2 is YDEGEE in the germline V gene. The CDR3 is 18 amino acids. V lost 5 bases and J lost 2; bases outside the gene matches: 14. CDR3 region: CASRAPTSGVRVQETQYF. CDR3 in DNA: TGTGCCAGCAGGGCGCCGACTAGCGGGGTCAGGGTACAAGAGACCCAGTACTTC.

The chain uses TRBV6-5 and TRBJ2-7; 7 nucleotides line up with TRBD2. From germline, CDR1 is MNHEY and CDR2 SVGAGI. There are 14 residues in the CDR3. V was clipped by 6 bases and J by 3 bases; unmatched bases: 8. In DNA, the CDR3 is TGTGCCAGCAGCCTTCGGCGGGGGAGCTACGAGCAGTACTTC. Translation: CASSLRRGSYEQYF.

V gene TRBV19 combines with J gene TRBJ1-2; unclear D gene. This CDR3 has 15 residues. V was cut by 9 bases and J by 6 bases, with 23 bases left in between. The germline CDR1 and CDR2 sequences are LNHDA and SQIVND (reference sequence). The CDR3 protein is CASRSWVSSEDGYTF. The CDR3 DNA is TGTGCCAGCCGAAGTTGGGTGTCCTCTGAGGATGGCTACACCTTC.

CDR3 region: CASSLTPGPLNQPQHF. For the CDR3, the DNA is TGTGCCAGCAGCTTAACCCCGGGGCCCCTTAATCAGCCCCAGCATTTT. The chain links TRBV7-2 to TRBJ1-5; TRBD1 might be the D (5 bases). The ends were cut back, 2 bases at V and 4 bases at J, with 15 bases in the middle. Per germline, CDR1 SGHTA and CDR2 FQGNSA. The CDR3 is 16 amino acids. Full variable domain (outside the CDR3, taken from reference TRBV7-2 and TRBJ1-5): GAGVSQSPSNKVTEKGKDVELRCDPISGHTALYWYRQSLGQGLEFLIYFQGNSAPDKSGLPSDRFSAERTGGSVSTLTIQRTQQEDSAVYLCASSLTPGPLNQPQHFGDGTRLSIL.

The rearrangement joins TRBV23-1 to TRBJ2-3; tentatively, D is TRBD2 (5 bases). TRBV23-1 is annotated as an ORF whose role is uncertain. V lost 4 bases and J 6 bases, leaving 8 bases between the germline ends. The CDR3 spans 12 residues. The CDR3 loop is CASSLGKDTQYF. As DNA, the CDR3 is TGCGCCAGCAGTCTCGGGAAGGATACGCAGTATTTT.

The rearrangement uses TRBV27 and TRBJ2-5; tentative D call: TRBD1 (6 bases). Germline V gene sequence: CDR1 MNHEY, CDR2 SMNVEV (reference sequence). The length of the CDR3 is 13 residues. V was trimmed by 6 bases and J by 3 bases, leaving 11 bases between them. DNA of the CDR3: TGTGCCAGCAGACTGACAGGAGAAGAGACCCAGTACTTC. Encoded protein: CASRLTGEETQYF.

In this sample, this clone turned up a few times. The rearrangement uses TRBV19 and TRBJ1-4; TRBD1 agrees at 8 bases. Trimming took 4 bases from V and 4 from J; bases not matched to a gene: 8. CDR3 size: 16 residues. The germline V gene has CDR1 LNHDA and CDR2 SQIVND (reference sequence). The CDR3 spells CASSNQDRAVNEKLFF. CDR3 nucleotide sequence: TGTGCCAGTAGTAATCAGGACAGGGCCGTTAATGAAAAACTGTTTTTT. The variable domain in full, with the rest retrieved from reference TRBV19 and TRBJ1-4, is DGGITQSPKYLFRKEGQNVTLSCEQNLNHDAMYWYRQDPGQGLRLIYYSQIVNDFQKGDIAEGYSVSREKKESFPLTVTSAQKNPTAFYLCASSNQDRAVNEKLFFGSGTQLSVL.

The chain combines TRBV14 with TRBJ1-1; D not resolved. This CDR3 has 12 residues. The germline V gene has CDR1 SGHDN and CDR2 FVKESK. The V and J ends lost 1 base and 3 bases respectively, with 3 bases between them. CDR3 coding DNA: TGTGCCAGCAGCCAAGTTCACACTGAAGCTTTCTTT. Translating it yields CASSQVHTEAFF.

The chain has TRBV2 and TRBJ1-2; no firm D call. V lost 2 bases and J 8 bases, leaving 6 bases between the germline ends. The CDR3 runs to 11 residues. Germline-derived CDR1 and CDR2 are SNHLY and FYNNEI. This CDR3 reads CASSELIGYTF. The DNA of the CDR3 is TGTGCCAGCAGTGAACTGATCGGCTACACCTTC.

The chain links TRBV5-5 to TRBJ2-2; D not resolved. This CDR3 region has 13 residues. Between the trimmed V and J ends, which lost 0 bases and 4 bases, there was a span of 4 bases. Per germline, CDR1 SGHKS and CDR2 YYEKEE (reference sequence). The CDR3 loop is CASSLAATGELFF. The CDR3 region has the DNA TGTGCCAGCAGCTTGGCGGCCACCGGGGAGCTGTTTTTT.

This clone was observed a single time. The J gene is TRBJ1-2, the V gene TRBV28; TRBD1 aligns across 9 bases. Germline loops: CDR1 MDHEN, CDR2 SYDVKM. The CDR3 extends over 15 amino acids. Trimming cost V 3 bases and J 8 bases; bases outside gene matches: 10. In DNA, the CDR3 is TGTGCCAGCAGTTTGGGGGGGACAGGGAGACTCGGCTACACCTTC. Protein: CASSLGGTGRLGYTF.

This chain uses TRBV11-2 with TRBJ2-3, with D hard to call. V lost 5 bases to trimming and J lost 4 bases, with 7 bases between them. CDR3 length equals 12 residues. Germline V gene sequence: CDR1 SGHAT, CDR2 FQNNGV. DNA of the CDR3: TGTGCCAGCAGCGAAAGGTCAGATACGCAGTATTTT. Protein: CASSERSDTQYF.

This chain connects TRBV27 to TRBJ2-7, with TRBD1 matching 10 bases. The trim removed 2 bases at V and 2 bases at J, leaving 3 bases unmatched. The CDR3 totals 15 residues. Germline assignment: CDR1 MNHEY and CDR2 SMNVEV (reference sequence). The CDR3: CASSLGGQGTYEQYF. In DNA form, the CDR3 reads TGTGCCAGCAGTTTAGGGGGACAGGGGACCTACGAGCAGTACTTC.

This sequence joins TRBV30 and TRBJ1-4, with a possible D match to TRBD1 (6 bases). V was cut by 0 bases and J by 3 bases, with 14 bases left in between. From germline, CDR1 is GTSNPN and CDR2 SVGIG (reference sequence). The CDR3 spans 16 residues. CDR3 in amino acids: CAWSVSGARSNEKLFF. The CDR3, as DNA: TGTGCCTGGAGTGTATCGGGGGCGCGATCTAATGAAAAACTGTTTTTT. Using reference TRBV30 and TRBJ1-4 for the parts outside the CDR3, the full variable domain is SQTIHQWPATLVQPVGSPLSLECTVEGTSNPNLYWYRQAAGRGLQLLFYSVGIGQISSEVPQNLSASRPQDRQFILSSKKLLLSDSGFYLCAWSVSGARSNEKLFFGSGTQLSVL.